One and the same sample provided the 7 T cell receptor beta chains below, sequenced in a study of CD8 T cells in Susac syndrome. Random hexamers primed reverse transcription of roughly 0.5 to 1 ug RNA. MiXCR, run by TCRdb on the immunoSEQ multiplex PCR reads, gives a single entry per CDR3 protein. Of some 120,000 distinct CDR3 sequences in the sample, over 85% were seen once. The sample consisted of CD8+ T cells from PBMCs. The receptors originated from a human donor with multiple sclerosis.

V gene TRBV5-1 combines with J gene TRBJ1-6; the D gene is possibly TRBD1 (6 bases). This CDR3 has 15 residues. Germline-derived CDR1 and CDR2 are SGHRS and YFSETQ. The V and J ends lost 0 bases and 9 bases respectively, with 13 bases between them. The CDR3 sequence: CASSLATGQGSPLHF. The CDR3 coding sequence is TGCGCCAGCAGCTTGGCCACAGGGCAGGGTTCACCCCTCCACTTT.

This clonotype was recorded a few times. This chain connects TRBV24-1 to TRBJ2-2, with 14 bases that match TRBD2. The CDR3 consists of 15 residues. CDR1 is KGHDR, CDR2 SFDVKD, per germline. After removal of 2 bases from V and 8 bases from J, the junction contained 0 bases not matched to a gene. The CDR3 nucleotides read TGTGCCACCAGTGATTGGACTAGCGGGAGGGGGGAGCTGTTTTTT. As protein: CATSDWTSGRGELFF.

This clonotype has a single count. The V and J genes are TRBV28 and TRBJ2-7, with no clear D. From germline, CDR1 is MDHEN and CDR2 SYDVKM. V shed 1 base and J shed 1 base, with 11 bases lying between them. This CDR3 contains 15 residues. CDR3 in amino acids: CASSLSGYPSYEQYF. In DNA form, the CDR3 reads TGTGCCAGCAGTTTATCCGGGTATCCGTCCTACGAGCAGTACTTC.

The gene calls are TRBV28 and TRBJ2-3, with D tentatively TRBD2 (5 bases). Germline loops: CDR1 MDHEN, CDR2 SYDVKM. Trimming removed 3 bases from V and 0 bases from J, with 13 bases in between. The CDR3 has 16 amino acids. The CDR3 sequence: CASSFPSGASTDTQYF. CDR3 in DNA: TGTGCCAGCAGTTTCCCGAGCGGTGCTAGCACAGATACGCAGTATTTT.

The chain is built from TRBV6-1 and TRBJ1-1, with 7 bases aligning to TRBD1. Germline loops: CDR1 MNHNS, CDR2 SASEGT. The CDR3 runs 13 residues. Trimming at V came to 5 bases and at J to 2 bases, leaving 2 bases not matched to a gene. The CDR3 sequence: CASSRTGNTEAFF. The CDR3 nucleotides are TGTGCCAGCAGTCGGACAGGCAACACTGAAGCTTTCTTT.

This chain links TRBV13 with TRBJ2-1; possible D gene TRBD1, 6 bases. The germline V gene encodes CDR1 PRHDT and CDR2 FYEKMQ (reference sequence). This CDR3 has 13 residues. Trimming removed 4 bases at V and 7 bases at J, with 11 bases between. The CDR3 is CASSSGTQNEQFF. The DNA for the CDR3 is TGTGCCAGCAGCTCGGGGACACAGAATGAGCAGTTCTTC.

V usage is TRBV6-2 or TRBV6-3 and J usage is TRBJ1-5; D unresolved. The CDR3 is 15 residues long. Germline V gene sequence: CDR1 MNHEY, CDR2 SVGEGT. Trimming left V 2 bases short and J 6 bases short, with 14 bases between. The CDR3 spells CASSYRSVGSQPQHF. In DNA form, the CDR3 reads TGTGCCAGCAGTTACAGGTCGGTTGGATCTCAGCCCCAGCATTTT.